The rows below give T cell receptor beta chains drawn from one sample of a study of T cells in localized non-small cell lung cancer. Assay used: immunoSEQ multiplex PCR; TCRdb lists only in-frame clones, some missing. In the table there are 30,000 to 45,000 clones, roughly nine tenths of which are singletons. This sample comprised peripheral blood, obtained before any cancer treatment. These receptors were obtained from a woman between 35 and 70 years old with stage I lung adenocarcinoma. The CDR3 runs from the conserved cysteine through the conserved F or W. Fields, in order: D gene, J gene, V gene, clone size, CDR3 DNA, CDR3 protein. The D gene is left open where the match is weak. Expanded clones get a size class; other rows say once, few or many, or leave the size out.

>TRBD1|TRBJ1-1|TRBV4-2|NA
TGTGCCAGCAGCCAAGAGGACAGGGGTACTGAAGCTTTCTTT
CASSQEDRGTEAFF
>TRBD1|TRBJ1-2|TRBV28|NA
TGTGCCAGCAGGGCCTCGACAGGGGACGGAAGGTCGCACTATGGCTACACCTTC
CASRASTGDGRSHYGYTF
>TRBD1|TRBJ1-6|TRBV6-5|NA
TGTGCCAGCAGTTACTCGAACAGGGGGTACTCACCCCTCCACTTT
CASSYSNRGYSPLHF
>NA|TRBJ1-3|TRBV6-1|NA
TGTGCCAGCAGTACCCATTTCTCTGGAAACACCATATATTTT
CASSTHFSGNTIYF
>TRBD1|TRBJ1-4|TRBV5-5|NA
TGTGCCAGCAGCACGCGGACAGGGGGCCGGGCTAATGAAAAACTGTTTTTT
CASSTRTGGRANEKLFF
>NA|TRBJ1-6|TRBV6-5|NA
TGTGCCAGCAGTAGAGACCTTATAAATTCACCCCTCCACTTT
CASSRDLINSPLHF
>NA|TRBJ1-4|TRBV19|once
TGTGCCAGTAGTCCCCGGGACGGAGGTAATGAAAAACTGTTTTTT
CASSPRDGGNEKLFF
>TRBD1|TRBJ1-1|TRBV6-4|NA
TGTGCCAGCAGCAGTCAGGGGGTGGGGGACACTGAAGCTTTCTTT
CASSSQGVGDTEAFF
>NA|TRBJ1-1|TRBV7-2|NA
TGTGCCAGCAGCTTAGTTCGAGGGACCTACCTAAACACTGAAGCTTTCTTT
CASSLVRGTYLNTEAFF
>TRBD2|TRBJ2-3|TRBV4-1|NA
TGCGCCAGCAGCCAAGGCCTAGCGGGGTTCAGCACAGATACGCAGTATTTT
CASSQGLAGFSTDTQYF
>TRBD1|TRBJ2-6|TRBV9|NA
TGTGCCAGCAGCGGCAGGGGGAGAGGGGCCAACGTCCTGACTTTC
CASSGRGRGANVLTF
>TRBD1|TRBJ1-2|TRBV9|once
TGTGCCAGCAGCGCTTGGGACAGTCATTACTATGGCTACACCTTC
CASSAWDSHYYGYTF
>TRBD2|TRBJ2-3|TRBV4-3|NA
TGCGCCAGCAGCCACGGAACTAGCGGGGGCACAGATACGCAGTATTTT
CASSHGTSGGTDTQYF
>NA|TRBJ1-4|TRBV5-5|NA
TGTGCCAGCAGCTTGGTCCCACAGGATAATGAAAAACTGTTTTTT
CASSLVPQDNEKLFF
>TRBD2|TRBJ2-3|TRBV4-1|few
TGCGCCAGCAGCCAAGATACTCTAGCGGGTACAGATACGCAGTATTTT
CASSQDTLAGTDTQYF
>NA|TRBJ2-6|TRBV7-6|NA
TGTGCCAGCAGCTTAGTTATGTCTGGGGCCAACGTCCTGACTTTC
CASSLVMSGANVLTF
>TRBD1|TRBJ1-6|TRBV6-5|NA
TGTGCCAGCAGCGCGGACAGGACATATAATTCACCCCTCCACTTT
CASSADRTYNSPLHF
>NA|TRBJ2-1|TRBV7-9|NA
TGTGCCAGCAGCCCCCTGGTTGGCGACAATGAGCAGTTCTTC
CASSPLVGDNEQFF
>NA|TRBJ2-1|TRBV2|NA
TGTGCCAGCACATTAGCGCCGTTCTTC
CASTLAPFF
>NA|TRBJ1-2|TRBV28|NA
TGTGCCAGCAGTTCTCAGGACTATGGCTACACCTTC
CASSSQDYGYTF
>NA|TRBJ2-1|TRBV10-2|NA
TGCGCCAGCAGTGAGTATCAGGCGGTAGCTGAGCAGTTCTTC
CASSEYQAVAEQFF
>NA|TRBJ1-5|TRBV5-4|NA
TGTGCTTGCTCGTCGGGGGGCTGGTTAGGCAATCAGCCCCAGCATTTT
CACSSGGWLGNQPQHF
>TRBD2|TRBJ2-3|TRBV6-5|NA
TGTGCCAGCAGTCTAGCGGGGGGGCCAGTGGATACGCAGTATTTT
CASSLAGGPVDTQYF
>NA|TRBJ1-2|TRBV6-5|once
TGTGCCAGCTCTCCCTCTAACTATGGCTACACCTTC
CASSPSNYGYTF
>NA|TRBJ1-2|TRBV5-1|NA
TGCGCCAGCAGCTTGGCCGGGGGGACGAACTATGGCTACACCTTC
CASSLAGGTNYGYTF
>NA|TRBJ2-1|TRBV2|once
TGTGCCAGCAGTGAAGGGGGGCAGTTCTTC
CASSEGGQFF
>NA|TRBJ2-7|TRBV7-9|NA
TGTGCCAGCATGGACGTTGGGAAGATCTACGAGCAGTACTTC
CASMDVGKIYEQYF
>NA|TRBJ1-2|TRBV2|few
TGTGCCAGCACTGGACAGATAAATGGCTACACCTTC
CASTGQINGYTF
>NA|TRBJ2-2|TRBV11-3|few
TGTGCCAGCACGGACCCTCAACACGGGGAGAACACCGGGGAGCTGTTTTTT
CASTDPQHGENTGELFF
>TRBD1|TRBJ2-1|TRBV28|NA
TGTGCCAGCCGACCGAATTATTACCGGGACAGTGAGCAGTTCTTC
CASRPNYYRDSEQFF
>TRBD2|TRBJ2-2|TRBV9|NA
TGTGCCAGCAGCAAAAGAGCGGGGGTTAACACCGGGGAGCTGTTTTTT
CASSKRAGVNTGELFF
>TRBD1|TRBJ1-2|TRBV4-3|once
TGCGCCAGCAGCCAACCCGGGACAGGGGGCTATGGCTACACCTTC
CASSQPGTGGYGYTF
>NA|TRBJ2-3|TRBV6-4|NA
TGTGCCAGCAGTGACGGTGGCGGGGGCAGCACAGATACGCAGTATTTT
CASSDGGGGSTDTQYF
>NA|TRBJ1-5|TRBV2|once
TGTGCCAGCAGGGAACAGGGTCTTAGCAATCAGCCCCAGCATTTT
CASREQGLSNQPQHF
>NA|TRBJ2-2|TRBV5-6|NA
TGTGCCAGCAGCTTGGAGGGACACGGGGAGCTGTTTTTT
CASSLEGHGELFF
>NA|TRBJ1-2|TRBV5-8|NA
TGTGCCAGCACGCCCGGGTACCAGGGCTACACCTTC
CASTPGYQGYTF
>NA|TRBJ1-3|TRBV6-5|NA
TGTGCCAGCAGGGGTTTTGAAAACACCATATATTTT
CASRGFENTIYF
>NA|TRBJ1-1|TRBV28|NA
TGTGCCAGCAGATATAGATATATCCGGACAGACGAACGTGAGAACACTGAAGCTTTCTTT
CASRYRYIRTDERENTEAFF
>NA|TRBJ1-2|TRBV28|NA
TGTGCCAGCAGAGGTGGGGGGCGGTTTAACTATGGCTACACCTTC
CASRGGGRFNYGYTF
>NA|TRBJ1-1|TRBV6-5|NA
TGTGCCAGCAGTTTAGGTGGACAGAGAGGGGAAGCTTTCTTT
CASSLGGQRGEAFF
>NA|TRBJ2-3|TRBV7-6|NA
TGTGCCAGCAGTCCGATCTTCACAGATACGCAGTATTTT
CASSPIFTDTQYF
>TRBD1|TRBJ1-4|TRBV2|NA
TGTGCCAGCAGGGAAGACGGACAGGCGTATCGGAAACTGTTTTTT
CASREDGQAYRKLFF
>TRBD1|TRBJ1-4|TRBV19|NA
TGTGCCAGTAGGATTCGACAGGGGGCAGGTGAAAAACTGTTTTTT
CASRIRQGAGEKLFF
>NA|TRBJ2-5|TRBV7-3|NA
TGTGCCAGCAGCTTAACCGGCACTCAAGAGACCCAGTACTTC
CASSLTGTQETQYF
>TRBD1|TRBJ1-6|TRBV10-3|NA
TGTGCCATCAGCCTACAGGGGACCAATTCACCCCTCCACTTT
CAISLQGTNSPLHF
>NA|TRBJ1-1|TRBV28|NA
TGTGCCACCCTCGGGAGGGGGGAGAACACTGAAGCTTTCTTT
CATLGRGENTEAFF
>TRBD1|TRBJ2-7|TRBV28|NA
TGTGCCAGCAGGAGGGAGACAGGGGGAATCATCTACGAGCAGTACTTC
CASRRETGGIIYEQYF
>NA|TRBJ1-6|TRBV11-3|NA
TGTGCCAGCAGCTTACATAATTCACCCCTCCACTTT
CASSLHNSPLHF
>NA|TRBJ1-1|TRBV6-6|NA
TGTGCCAGCAGTTACTCGCGACAGGTGAACACTGAAGCTTTCTTT
CASSYSRQVNTEAFF